Shown below are 21 T cell receptor beta chains from a single sample sequenced in a study of identical twins (dated by TCRdb to about 2016). The method was 5' RACE. The sequencer was an Illumina HiSeq 2000. TCRdb took the public reads, trimmed them with fastp at Q25, ran MiXCR for clone calling and kept in-frame beta chains. Identical CDR3 protein sequences are pooled into one entry, listed with their most common genes and DNA. The sample records 1.5 million or so distinct CDR3 sequences, around 29% of which are singletons. Of the sample, less than 0.35% falls within the top ten clones. What was sequenced was cord blood. These receptors all stem from a newborn girl in good health.

V gene TRBV4-2 combines with J gene TRBJ1-1; D not certain. Germline V lookup: CDR1 LGHNA, CDR2 YNFKEQ. The germline V and J ends were trimmed by 2 bases and 2 bases, with 12 bases remaining between them. The length of the CDR3 is 15 residues. CDR3 sequence reads: CASSQSWSENTEAFF. Written as DNA, the CDR3 is TGTGCCAGCAGCCAAAGTTGGTCAGAAAACACTGAAGCTTTCTTT.

The CDR3 region has the DNA TGTGCCAGCAGGCCGACTAGTAGGGTAGTGGAGCAGTACTTC. Residues: CASRPTSRVVEQYF. The V gene is TRBV12-1, the J gene TRBJ2-7; the table's D call, TRBD2, has no DNA check behind it. TRBV12-1 is reported as a pseudogene. The CDR3 spans 14 residues.

The genes are TRBV10-2 and TRBJ2-2, with D hard to call. Germline-derived CDR1 and CDR2 are WSHSY and SAAADI. The CDR3 sequence is 14 residues long. Deletions cut 4 bases from V and 3 bases from J, with 9 bases between. Here the CDR3 DNA reads TGCGCCAGCAGTGTTCAAAAATACACCGGGGAGCTGTTTTTT. Amino acid sequence: CASSVQKYTGELFF.

V usage is TRBV20-1 and J usage is TRBJ1-1; TRBD1 aligns across 7 bases. This CDR3 is built from 15 residues. The trim removed 0 bases at V and 3 bases at J, leaving 7 bases unmatched. Germline values: CDR1 DFQATT, CDR2 SNEGSKA (reference sequence). CDR3 coding DNA: TGCAGTGCTAGAGACCCCGGACAGGCCGACACTGAAGCTTTCTTT. Translation gives CSARDPGQADTEAFF.

In its sample, this clonotype was seen a few times. The chain has TRBV10-3 and TRBJ1-2; possibly TRBD1 for D (5 bases). From germline, CDR1 is ENHRY and CDR2 SYGVKD. V was pared by 2 bases and J by 4 bases, with 11 bases between. This CDR3 is 14 amino acids long. The CDR3 region is CAISEPGIGYGYTF. The CDR3 DNA follows: TGTGCCATCAGTGAGCCAGGGATAGGCTATGGCTACACCTTC.

The genes are TRBV28 and TRBJ2-1; TRBD2 matches 8 bases. The length of the CDR3 is 19 residues. CDR1 and CDR2 (germline): MDHEN, SYDVKM. J was trimmed by 0 bases and V by 5 bases; bases with no gene match: 15. This chain's CDR3 is CASSPLSRLAISSYNEQFF. The CDR3 nucleotides are TGTGCCAGCAGTCCCCTCTCTCGACTAGCGATTAGCTCCTACAATGAGCAGTTCTTC.

This clonotype was recorded a few times. This chain joins TRBV10-3 and TRBJ1-5, with D hard to call. Germline V gene lookup returns CDR1 ENHRY and CDR2 SYGVKD. This CDR3 is built from 13 residues. Trimming took 6 bases from V and 9 from J, leaving 15 bases between them. CDR3 residues: CAISDFFSMPQHF. The CDR3 DNA reads TGTGCCATCAGCGACTTCTTTTCGATGCCCCAGCATTTT.

The rearrangement joins TRBV5-6 to TRBJ2-7, with 7 bases aligning to TRBD1. This CDR3 has 14 amino acids. Germline V gene lookup returns CDR1 SGHDT and CDR2 YYEEEE. V gave up 7 bases and J gave up 7 bases; unmatched junction bases: 14. The CDR3 spells CASENRGRAGEQYF. The CDR3 DNA follows: TGTGCCAGCGAAAACAGGGGTAGAGCTGGTGAGCAGTACTTC. Together with reference TRBV5-6 and TRBJ2-7, the CDR3 gives the full variable domain: DAGVTQSPTHLIKTRGQQVTLRCSPKSGHDTVSWYQQALGQGPQFIFQYYEEEERQRGNFPDRFSGHQFPNYSSELNVNALLLGDSALYLCASENRGRAGEQYFGPGTRLTVT.

The V and J genes are TRBV6-1 and TRBJ1-5; D remains unclear. V gave up 3 bases and J gave up 7 bases, with 4 bases separating them. Germline assignment: CDR1 MNHNS and CDR2 SASEGT. This CDR3 contains 11 residues. CDR3: CASSDLQPQHF. CDR3 DNA sequence: TGTGCCAGCAGTGACCTACAGCCCCAGCATTTT.

The V gene is TRBV29-1, the J gene TRBJ1-2, with D possibly being TRBD1 (6 bases). Germline CDR1 reads SQVTM; CDR2 reads ANQGSEA. V was clipped by 6 bases and J by 2 bases, with 16 bases between them. CDR3 length: 14 amino acids. This chain's CDR3 is CSVGTGIGNYGYTF. DNA of the CDR3: TGCAGCGTGGGTACAGGGATTGGAAACTATGGCTACACCTTC.

A remark on this clonotype: A much larger clonotype is one base distant, so this may be a read error. J is TRBJ2-1 and V is TRBV7-2, with 13 bases lining up with TRBD2. Near its end, the DNA agrees better with TRBJ2-7, so the J call may be wrong. This CDR3 spans 17 amino acids. The germline gives CDR1 SGHTA, CDR2 FQGNSA. The chain's CDR3 is CASSLRTSGSSYNEQYF. CDR3 in DNA: TGTGCCAGCAGCCTGCGGACTAGCGGGAGCTCCTACAATGAGCAGTACTTC.

The genes are TRBV20-1 and TRBJ1-1; the match to TRBD1 covers 9 bases. The CDR3 spans 15 residues. The V and J ends lost 3 bases and 3 bases, in that order; junction bases with no gene match: 8. Germline CDR1 reads DFQATT; CDR2 reads SNEGSKA (reference sequence). In nucleotides, the CDR3 is TGCAGTGCTAGTGGACGGGACAGGGTGGACACTGAAGCTTTCTTT. The encoded protein is CSASGRDRVDTEAFF.

For this clonotype: The junction does not match germline at one end; this may be a read error. The chain is built from TRBV7-2 and TRBJ2-1; unclear D gene. Germline V gene sequence: CDR1 SGHTA, CDR2 FQGNSA. CDR3 size: 13 residues. CDR3 in amino acids: CASSLGIANEQFF. The DNA for the CDR3 is TGCGCCAGCAGCTTGGGCATAGCCAATGAGCAGTTCTTC.

In its sample, this clonotype was seen once. This may come from a read error, since a much larger clone is one base off. The CDR3 sequence is CASTERGSNQPQHF. CDR3 in DNA: TGTGCCAGCACCGAAAGGGGTAGCAATCAGCCCCAGCATTTT. The rearrangement joins TRBV6-2 or TRBV6-3 to TRBJ1-5; possible D gene TRBD1, 5 bases. Trimming stripped 7 bases from V and 0 bases from J, with 10 bases between. The CDR3 runs to 14 residues. CDR1 is MNHEY and CDR2 is SVGEGT in the germline V gene.

J is TRBJ2-5 and V is TRBV20-1, with 8 bases identical to TRBD2. The junction had 11 bases not matched to a gene; V was cut back by 0 bases and J by 5 bases. This CDR3 has 16 amino acids. Germline assignment: CDR1 DFQATT and CDR2 SNEGSKA (reference sequence). CDR3 sequence reads: CSARDWVRTSRETQYF. The CDR3 DNA is TGCAGTGCTAGAGATTGGGTTAGGACTAGCCGGGAGACCCAGTACTTC.

The chain uses TRBV5-1 and TRBJ2-5; D gene unclear. The V gene's germline CDR1 is SGHRS and CDR2 YFSETQ. The germline V and J ends were trimmed by 0 bases and 11 bases, with 17 bases remaining between them. The CDR3 has 14 amino acids. CDR3 loop: CASSLAWATNEQYF. CDR3 coding DNA: TGCGCCAGCAGCTTGGCCTGGGCGACCAATGAGCAGTACTTC.

The rearrangement uses TRBV5-1 and TRBJ2-1, with TRBD2 identical over 10 bases. This CDR3 comprises 13 residues. With V trimmed by 5 bases and J by 6 bases, 2 bases remained unmatched. Germline loops: CDR1 SGHRS, CDR2 YFSETQ. The CDR3 DNA follows: TGCGCCAGCAGGTCTAGCGGGGGCAATGAGCAGTTCTTC. As protein: CASRSSGGNEQFF.

Details on this clonotype: With a much larger clone just one base away, this may be a read error. V usage is TRBV9 and J usage is TRBJ2-5; D not resolved. This CDR3 region has 12 residues. V lost 0 bases to trimming and J lost 11 bases, with 11 bases between them. Germline V gives CDR1 SGDLS, CDR2 YYNGEE. CDR3: CASSVEYNEQYF. The CDR3 coding sequence is TGTGCCAGCAGCGTAGAATACAATGAGCAGTACTTC.

The chain uses TRBV20-1 and TRBJ1-1, with 9 positions matching TRBD1. J gave up 0 bases and V 2 bases, and 7 bases lay outside the gene matches. This CDR3 is built from 16 residues. Germline V lookup: CDR1 DFQATT, CDR2 SNEGSKA (reference sequence). CDR3 sequence reads: CSARSPGTGLNTEAFF. The DNA of the CDR3 is TGCAGTGCTAGAAGCCCGGGGACAGGGCTGAACACTGAAGCTTTCTTT.

This clonotype was detected only a few times. The V call is TRBV10-3, the J call TRBJ2-3; maybe TRBD2 (5 bases). The CDR3 has 12 amino acids. Germline CDR1 ENHRY, CDR2 SYGVKD. V was shortened by 11 bases and J by 4 bases, with 13 bases between the two germline ends. CDR3 coding DNA: TGTGCCGTCCGGGGTGAGGCAGATACGCAGTATTTT. Protein sequence: CAVRGEADTQYF.

The chain uses TRBV5-1 and TRBJ2-3; 8 nucleotides align to TRBD2. Germline CDR1 is SGHRS and CDR2 is YFSETQ. The trim removed 0 bases at V and 4 bases at J, leaving 4 bases unmatched. The CDR3 has 15 residues. This chain's CDR3 is CASSLDSAGADTQYF. Written as DNA, the CDR3 is TGCGCCAGCAGCTTGGATTCAGCGGGAGCAGATACGCAGTATTTT.